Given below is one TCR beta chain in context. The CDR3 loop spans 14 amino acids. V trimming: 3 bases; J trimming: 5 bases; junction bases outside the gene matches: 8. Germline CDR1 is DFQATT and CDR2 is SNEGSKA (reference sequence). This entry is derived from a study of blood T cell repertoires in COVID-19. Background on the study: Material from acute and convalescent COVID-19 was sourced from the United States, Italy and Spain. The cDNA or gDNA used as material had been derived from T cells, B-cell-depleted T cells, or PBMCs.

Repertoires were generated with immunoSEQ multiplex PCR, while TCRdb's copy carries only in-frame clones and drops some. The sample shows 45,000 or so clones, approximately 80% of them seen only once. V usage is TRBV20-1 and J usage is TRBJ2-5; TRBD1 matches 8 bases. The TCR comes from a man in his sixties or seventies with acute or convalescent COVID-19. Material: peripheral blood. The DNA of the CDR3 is TGCAGTGCTAGTCCCAGGGGGCGGCGGGAGACCCAGTACTTC. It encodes CSASPRGRRETQYF.